These T cell receptor beta chains were read from a single sample in a study of blood T cell repertoires in COVID-19. Profiled with immunoSEQ multiplex PCR; TCRdb holds only in-frame clones, not every one. Of about 390,000 clones listed, approximately 87% are singletons. The specimen sequenced was PBMCs or T cells enriched from blood (not recorded which). These receptor sequences come from a woman in her forties or fifties who had recovered from COVID-19. Both conserved end residues are part of each CDR3.

CDR3 protein: CASSVGANTEAFF
J gene: TRBJ1-1
V gene: TRBV9

CDR3 protein: CASSLRLNEKLFF
J gene: TRBJ1-4
V gene: TRBV7-2

CDR3 protein: CASGGGQGPSGANVLTF
J gene: TRBJ2-6
V gene: TRBV28

CDR3 protein: CASSLVRRGNTEAFF
J gene: TRBJ1-1
V gene: TRBV7-9

CDR3 protein: CATARWEATEAFF
J gene: TRBJ1-1
V gene: TRBV6-1

CDR3 protein: CASSQDSSEETQYF
J gene: TRBJ2-5
V gene: TRBV4-1

CDR3 protein: CASQPSQAEAFF
J gene: TRBJ1-1
V gene: TRBV6-5

CDR3 protein: CASSPAGRSYNEQFF
J gene: TRBJ2-1
V gene: TRBV19

CDR3 protein: CAITGGNEQFF
J gene: TRBJ2-1
V gene: TRBV10-3

CDR3 protein: CASRDVTGGAYGNTIYF
J gene: TRBJ1-3
V gene: TRBV2

CDR3 protein: CAWGSKSYNEQFF
J gene: TRBJ2-1
V gene: TRBV30

CDR3 protein: CASSPQGVGTEAFF
J gene: TRBJ1-1
V gene: TRBV18

CDR3 protein: CASRLNREGVGTQYF
J gene: TRBJ2-5
V gene: TRBV6-5

CDR3 protein: CASSPGKLLFVAGRGFAFF
J gene: TRBJ1-1
V gene: TRBV6-6

CDR3 protein: CASSPGQGDYTF
J gene: TRBJ1-2
V gene: TRBV5-1

CDR3 protein: CSVGGALEAFF
J gene: TRBJ1-1
V gene: TRBV29-1

CDR3 protein: CASSPGALTEAFF
J gene: TRBJ1-1
V gene: TRBV3-1/TRBV3-2

CDR3 protein: CASSPPAEAFF
J gene: TRBJ1-1
V gene: TRBV7-2

CDR3 protein: CASSQEVGQGREKLFF
J gene: TRBJ1-4
V gene: TRBV4-1

CDR3 protein: CASSIGTLGNYGYTF
J gene: TRBJ1-2
V gene: TRBV19

CDR3 protein: CASSLRGTGDGYTF
J gene: TRBJ1-2
V gene: TRBV5-8

CDR3 protein: CASSLVRGSYNSPLHF
J gene: TRBJ1-6
V gene: TRBV7-2